A single sample gave rise to the 20 T cell receptor beta chains below, sequenced in a study of cytomegalovirus exposure and HLA in healthy donors. Researchers ran the PCR with 60 Vbeta and 13 Jbeta primers. TCRdb's copy holds only in-frame clones and misses some; the assay was immunoSEQ multiplex PCR. The sample yields about 160,000 clones, about three quarters seen once. The sequenced sample consisted of PBMCs. All receptors come from a woman between 25 and 40 years old in good health and CMV-seronegative.

V gene TRBV18 combines with J gene TRBJ1-6, with TRBD1 matching over 9 bases. Trimming cost V 5 bases and J 7 bases; bases outside gene matches: 12. CDR1 is KGHSH, CDR2 LQKENI, per germline. The CDR3 sequence is 17 residues long. CDR3 coding DNA: TGTGCCAGCTCAAAAACCGGGGGACAGGGCGGCAATTCACCCCTCCACTTT. Translated, it gives CASSKTGGQGGNSPLHF.

The chain joins TRBV6-5 to TRBJ2-7; possibly TRBD2 for D (5 bases). Germline assignment: CDR1 MNHEY and CDR2 SVGAGI. CDR3 length: 14 residues. The germline V and J ends were trimmed by 0 bases and 4 bases, with 10 bases remaining between them. The CDR3 protein is CASSYSSLAYEQYF. CDR3 DNA: TGTGCCAGCAGTTACTCGAGCCTAGCTTACGAGCAGTACTTC.

The V and J genes are TRBV5-1 and TRBJ2-5, with TRBD1 matching over 11 bases. V shed 2 bases and J 4 bases; nucleotides not matched to a gene: 4. This CDR3 has 15 residues. From germline, CDR1 is SGHRS and CDR2 YFSETQ. The CDR3 nucleotides read TGCGCCAGCAGCTTTGGACAGGGGGCTGTAGAGACCCAGTACTTC. The encoded protein is CASSFGQGAVETQYF. The entire variable domain, with the rest obtained from reference TRBV5-1 and TRBJ2-5, is as follows: KAGVTQTPRYLIKTRGQQVTLSCSPISGHRSVSWYQQTPGQGLQFLFEYFSETQRNKGNFPGRFSGRQFSNSRSEMNVSTLELGDSALYLCASSFGQGAVETQYFGPGTRLLVL.

The J gene is TRBJ2-1, the V gene TRBV27; TRBD2 might be the D (5 bases). This CDR3 contains 13 residues. The V and J ends lost 3 bases and 5 bases respectively, with 8 bases between them. The germline V gene encodes CDR1 MNHEY and CDR2 SMNVEV (reference sequence). CDR3 in DNA: TGTGCCAGCAGTTTTCGGGGAAACAATGAGCAGTTCTTC. Protein product: CASSFRGNNEQFF.

The rearrangement uses TRBV28 and TRBJ2-3, with 7 bases matching TRBD1. The germline V gene encodes CDR1 MDHEN and CDR2 SYDVKM. With 7 bases clipped from V and 3 bases from J, the junction kept 10 bases outside the gene matches. The CDR3 runs to 15 residues. CDR3 in amino acids: CASNLATGRTDTQYF. In DNA, the CDR3 is TGTGCCAGCAACCTTGCGACAGGGCGGACAGATACGCAGTATTTT.

The chain recombines TRBV28 with TRBJ2-7; a possible D gene is TRBD2 (6 bases). This CDR3 region has 13 residues. Trimming left V 8 bases short and J 2 bases short, with 13 bases between. The germline CDR1 and CDR2 sequences are MDHEN and SYDVKM. CDR3 nucleotide sequence: TGTGCCAGCGGTAGCGGACCCACCTACGAGCAGTACTTC. Protein product: CASGSGPTYEQYF. Filled out from reference TRBV28 and TRBJ2-7, the complete variable domain reads DVKVTQSSRYLVKRTGEKVFLECVQDMDHENMFWYRQDPGLGLRLIYFSYDVKMKEKGDIPEGYSVSREKKERFSLILESASTNQTSMYLCASGSGPTYEQYFGPGTRLTVT.

V gene TRBV2 combines with J gene TRBJ2-3, with D maybe TRBD2 (6 bases). From germline, CDR1 is SNHLY and CDR2 FYNNEI. The CDR3 covers 15 residues. V gave up 7 bases and J gave up 4 bases, with 18 bases separating them. The CDR3 region has the DNA TGTGCCAGCACCGCCCGGGGGAGCGTCTCAGATACGCAGTATTTT. It codes for CASTARGSVSDTQYF.

V is TRBV18 and J is TRBJ1-5; D unresolved. This CDR3 has 13 amino acids. CDR1 KGHSH and CDR2 LQKENI come from the germline V gene. Trimming shortened V by 3 bases and J by 6 bases, and 9 bases separated the two germline ends. This CDR3 is CASSPGTGQPQHF. The CDR3, as DNA: TGTGCCAGCTCACCGGGTACGGGTCAGCCCCAGCATTTT.

The rearrangement uses TRBV5-5 and TRBJ1-3, with TRBD1 identical over 10 bases. Germline loops: CDR1 SGHKS, CDR2 YYEKEE (reference sequence). This CDR3 has 16 amino acids. V dropped 4 bases and J dropped 1; count of bases not matched to a gene: 5. CDR3 DNA sequence: TGTGCCAGCAGCGACGGACAGGGGGGGTCTGGAAACACCATATATTTT. Protein sequence: CASSDGQGGSGNTIYF.

V is TRBV27 and J is TRBJ1-2, with D possibly TRBD1 on 5 matching bases. Germline V gene sequence: CDR1 MNHEY, CDR2 SMNVEV (reference sequence). V was cut by 6 bases and J by 3 bases, with 14 bases left in between. This CDR3 is built from 14 residues. Here the CDR3 reads CASSPIGRDYGYTF. The DNA for the CDR3 is TGTGCCAGCAGCCCCATCGGCAGGGACTATGGCTACACCTTC.

This clone turned up a few times. The chain uses TRBV5-1 and TRBJ1-4; 8 nucleotides align to TRBD1. The germline CDR1 and CDR2 sequences are SGHRS and YFSETQ. The CDR3 loop spans 13 amino acids. The V and J ends lost 5 bases and 8 bases, in that order; junction bases with no gene match: 5. The CDR3 loop reads CASRPTGGEKLFF. CDR3 in DNA: TGCGCCAGCAGACCTACAGGGGGAGAAAAACTGTTTTTT.

This clone came up a few times. V usage is TRBV11-2 and J usage is TRBJ1-2; D remains ambiguous. This CDR3 is built from 15 residues. V was cut by 5 bases and J by 3 bases, with 16 bases left in between. Germline-derived CDR1 and CDR2 are SGHAT and FQNNGV. The chain's CDR3 is CASSPEEHGYYGYTF. In DNA, the CDR3 is TGTGCCAGCAGCCCGGAGGAGCACGGGTACTATGGCTACACCTTC.

The V and J genes are TRBV7-9 and TRBJ2-5; D gene uncertain. The germline CDR1 and CDR2 sequences are SEHNR and FQNEAQ (reference sequence). The ends were cut back, 1 base at V and 3 bases at J, with 6 bases in the middle. The CDR3 has 13 residues. This CDR3 reads CASSLDQKETQYF. CDR3 coding DNA: TGTGCCAGCAGCTTAGATCAGAAAGAGACCCAGTACTTC.

The chain joins TRBV30 to TRBJ2-1; D call uncertain. Trimming removed 2 bases at V and 0 bases at J, with 5 bases between. CDR1 is GTSNPN, CDR2 SVGIG, per germline (reference sequence). The CDR3 totals 13 residues. The chain's CDR3 is CAWSLSSYNEQFF. The CDR3 DNA sequence: TGTGCCTGGAGTCTTAGCTCCTACAATGAGCAGTTCTTC.

This chain joins TRBV12-5 and TRBJ2-7, with a weak D call TRBD1 (6 bases). CDR1 is LGHNT, CDR2 FRNRAP, per germline. Between the trimmed V and J ends, which lost 5 bases and 5 bases, there was a span of 16 bases. The CDR3 extends over 14 amino acids. The CDR3 DNA reads TGTGCTAGTGGTCTGGGGGCCCTTTTTAACGAGCAGTACTTC. It yields the protein CASGLGALFNEQYF.

V usage is TRBV10-3 and J usage is TRBJ2-7; 13 bases agree with TRBD2. This CDR3 spans 17 amino acids. After removal of 2 bases from V and 3 bases from J, the junction contained 7 bases not matched to a gene. In germline, CDR1 is ENHRY, CDR2 SYGVKD. The CDR3 loop reads CAISENGRLAGGYEQYF. CDR3 DNA: TGTGCCATCAGTGAGAACGGGAGACTAGCGGGAGGCTACGAGCAGTACTTC.

This clone was seen a handful of times. CDR3 sequence: CAISESGTDEQYF. The CDR3 nucleotides are TGTGCCATCAGTGAGTCGGGGACAGACGAGCAGTACTTC. This chain joins TRBV10-3 and TRBJ2-7; 7 nucleotides line up with TRBD1. Trimming removed 0 bases from V and 5 bases from J; junction bases left unmatched: 1. The CDR3 sequence is 13 residues long. Looked up from germline, CDR1 is ENHRY and CDR2 is SYGVKD.

This chain connects TRBV6-6 to TRBJ1-2, with D maybe TRBD1 (5 bases). Germline V lookup: CDR1 MNHNY, CDR2 SVGAGI (reference sequence). Trimming took 8 bases from V and 7 from J, leaving 20 bases between them. This CDR3 has 14 amino acids. CDR3 DNA: TGTGCCAGCTCAGAGGCCCCAGGGATGATTGGCTACACCTTC. Translating it yields CASSEAPGMIGYTF.

The chain has TRBV19 and TRBJ2-7; 8 nucleotides line up with TRBD1. V dropped 5 bases and J dropped 4; count of bases not matched to a gene: 10. CDR3 length: 15 residues. CDR1 and CDR2 (germline): LNHDA, SQIVND (reference sequence). The CDR3 bases are TGTGCCAGTAGTCTACGGACAGGGTCAGTGTACGAGCAGTACTTC. Its translation is CASSLRTGSVYEQYF.

The rearrangement joins TRBV30 to TRBJ2-5; tentatively, D is TRBD1 (5 bases). The germline V gene encodes CDR1 GTSNPN and CDR2 SVGIG (reference sequence). With 0 bases removed from V and 8 bases from J, the gap between germline ends came to 16 bases. This CDR3 contains 14 residues. CDR3 region: CAWSVTELGGTQYF. CDR3 in DNA: TGTGCCTGGAGTGTGACAGAATTGGGTGGTACCCAGTACTTC. Drawing the rest from reference TRBV30 and TRBJ2-5, the complete variable domain is SQTIHQWPATLVQPVGSPLSLECTVEGTSNPNLYWYRQAAGRGLQLLFYSVGIGQISSEVPQNLSASRPQDRQFILSSKKLLLSDSGFYLCAWSVTELGGTQYFGPGTRLLVL.